This T cell receptor beta chain was sequenced during a study of T-cell memory formation after mild COVID-19. At the level of the study: Largely donor-specific TCR clusters were found. General study results and limits: Contracting CD4+ clones sat mainly in CM and EM; CD8+ in EMRA. Clones contracting across day 15 to 85 had a balanced CD4/CD8 profile; later expanding clones leaned CD4+.

Of note for this clonotype: Its antigen is unidentified.

In TCRdb, the 5' RACE reads were re-called with MiXCR into one record per CDR3 protein. Among about 430,000 distinct CDR3 sequences listed, more than 20% were seen once. V gave up 7 bases and J gave up 9 bases, with 4 bases separating them. Germline lookup yields CDR1 SGHTS and CDR2 YDEGEE. This CDR3 region has 8 residues. Sequences were obtained from PBMCs or a T cell subset sorted from them (not recorded which). The clonotype comes from an adult woman who had mild COVID-19 (a few samples of this study predate the infection). Cell type and time point are not known. The V and J genes are TRBV5-8 and TRBJ2-5; D gene unclear. The chain's CDR3 is CASPAQYF. CDR3 nucleotides: TGTGCCAGCCCCGCCCAGTACTTC.